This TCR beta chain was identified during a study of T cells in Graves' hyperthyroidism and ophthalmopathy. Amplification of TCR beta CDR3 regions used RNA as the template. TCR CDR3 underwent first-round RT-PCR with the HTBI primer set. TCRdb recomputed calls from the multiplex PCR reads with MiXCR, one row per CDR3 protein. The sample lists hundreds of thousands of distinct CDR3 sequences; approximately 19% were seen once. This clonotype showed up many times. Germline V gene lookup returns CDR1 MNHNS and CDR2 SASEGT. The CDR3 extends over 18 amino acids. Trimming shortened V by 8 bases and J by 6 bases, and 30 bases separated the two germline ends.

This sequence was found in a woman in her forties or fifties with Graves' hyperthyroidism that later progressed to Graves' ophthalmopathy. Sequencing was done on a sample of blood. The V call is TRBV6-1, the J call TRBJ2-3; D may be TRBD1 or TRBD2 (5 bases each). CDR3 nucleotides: TGTGCCAGCCTACTGGGTGGGACGAGGGATTTTTTTAGTGATACGCAGTATTTT. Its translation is CASLLGGTRDFFSDTQYF.